This entry describes one TCR beta chain. This sample stems from a study of Ad26.COV2.S vaccination and SARS-CoV-2 variants. Treatment denoted: over 15 received Ad26.COV2.S at low or high dose, single or two shots; about 5 received placebo; per-sample allocation not given. After the first vaccine or placebo injection, samples were drawn on day 63. Repertoires were generated with immunoSEQ multiplex PCR, while TCRdb's copy carries only in-frame clones and drops some. The sample carries hundreds of thousands of clones, around 89% recorded once. The material was peripheral blood, obtained in a trial of Ad26.COV2.S vaccine versus placebo. This clonotype originated in a person aged 18-60 years who received the Ad26.COV2.S COVID-19 vaccine or a placebo.

The CDR3 DNA sequence: TGTGCCAGCAGCCAAACTTTCCGAGACGATGCTTTCTTT. Residues: CASSQTFRDDAFF. The chain is built from TRBV4-2 and TRBJ1-1; unclear D gene. The CDR3 contains 13 residues. Germline loops: CDR1 LGHNA, CDR2 YNFKEQ. The germline V and J ends were trimmed by 2 bases and 11 bases, with 15 bases remaining between them.